The 26 T cell receptor beta chains reported below all come from one sample, sequenced in a study of T cell responses to AZD1222 COVID-19 vaccine. TCRdb's copy holds only in-frame clones and misses some; the assay was immunoSEQ multiplex PCR. The repertoire holds approximately 75,000 clones, with around 86% as singletons. The sequencing here drew on peripheral blood, taken 28 days after the second AZD1222 dose. These receptor sequences come from an adult who received the AZD1222 COVID-19 vaccine.

The chain has TRBV5-5 and TRBJ1-6, with 7 bases identical to TRBD1. CDR1 SGHKS and CDR2 YYEKEE come from the germline V gene (reference sequence). This CDR3 contains 15 residues. The J segment lost 9 bases and the V segment lost 5 bases, leaving 11 bases of the junction unmatched. CDR3 sequence (DNA): TGTGCCAGCAGGGAAAATGACAGGGAAGCTTCACCCCTCCACTTT. Translated: CASRENDREASPLHF.

V and J are TRBV24-1 and TRBJ2-1; 8 bases match TRBD2. CDR1 and CDR2 (germline): KGHDR, SFDVKD. The CDR3 spans 15 residues. V trimming: 2 bases; J trimming: 10 bases; junction bases outside the gene matches: 9. The CDR3 coding sequence is TGTGCCACCAGTGATTCCACGTGGGCGGGGGGAGAGCAGTTCTTC. Protein product: CATSDSTWAGGEQFF.

This chain joins TRBV7-9 and TRBJ1-6, with D hard to call. Germline CDR1 reads SEHNR; CDR2 reads FQNEAQ (reference sequence). Trimming took 5 bases from V and 4 from J, leaving 9 bases between them. CDR3 length equals 14 residues. The CDR3 bases are TGTGCCAGCAGCCCCCCGGGGTATAATTCACCCCTCCACTTT. Protein: CASSPPGYNSPLHF.

This chain joins TRBV7-2 and TRBJ1-1; tentative D call: TRBD1 (6 bases). The CDR3 runs 14 residues. Germline CDR1 reads SGHTA; CDR2 reads FQGNSA. Trimming cost V 5 bases and J 5 bases, with 15 bases left between them. In DNA, the CDR3 is TGTGCCAGCAGCCCGCAGGGGCAGGTGACTGAAGCTTTCTTT. It encodes CASSPQGQVTEAFF.

The V call is TRBV30, the J call TRBJ1-1; D unclear. Trimming removed 3 bases from V and 1 base from J, with 15 bases in between. CDR3 length: 15 amino acids. The germline V gene has CDR1 GTSNPN and CDR2 SVGIG (reference sequence). CDR3 coding DNA: TGTGCCTGGAGCTTTAAGGGTTTGGGGAACACTGAAGCTTTCTTT. As protein: CAWSFKGLGNTEAFF.

This chain joins TRBV12-5 and TRBJ1-5; D is uncertain. The V gene's germline CDR1 is LGHNT and CDR2 FRNRAP. The germline V and J ends were trimmed by 2 bases and 7 bases, with 6 bases remaining between them. This CDR3 is 12 amino acids long. This CDR3 reads CASGLPGQPQHF. CDR3 nucleotide sequence: TGTGCTAGTGGTTTGCCGGGGCAGCCCCAGCATTTT.

The rearrangement joins TRBV10-1 to TRBJ1-1, with D maybe TRBD1 (6 bases). Germline V gives CDR1 WNHNN, CDR2 SYGVQD (reference sequence). CDR3 length: 14 amino acids. Trimming removed 6 bases at V and 3 bases at J, with 14 bases between. This CDR3 reads CASRPSGEHTEAFF. The DNA for the CDR3 is TGCGCCAGCAGACCGTCAGGGGAGCACACTGAAGCTTTCTTT.

The chain is built from TRBV30 and TRBJ1-1; the match to TRBD1 covers 8 bases. The CDR3 length is 13 residues. The ends lost 3 bases at V and 1 base at J; junction bases unmatched: 1. Germline V gene lookup returns CDR1 GTSNPN and CDR2 SVGIG (reference sequence). The CDR3 bases are TGTGCCTGGAGCCAGGGGGCGAACACTGAAGCTTTCTTT. Translating it yields CAWSQGANTEAFF.

The CDR3: CAWSMRGIYNSPLHF. The CDR3 nucleotides are TGTGCCTGGAGTATGCGGGGTATCTATAATTCACCCCTCCACTTT. The genes are TRBV30 and TRBJ1-6; no firm D call. Germline V gives CDR1 GTSNPN, CDR2 SVGIG (reference sequence). CDR3 size: 15 residues. V lost 2 bases to trimming and J lost 3 bases, with 11 bases between them.

The chain joins TRBV5-1 to TRBJ2-1; the D gene is possibly TRBD2 (5 bases). Germline V gene lookup returns CDR1 SGHRS and CDR2 YFSETQ. The ends were cut back, 0 bases at V and 7 bases at J, with 14 bases in the middle. This CDR3 is 15 amino acids long. The CDR3 here is CASSLVTAGVNEQFF. The CDR3 DNA reads as TGCGCCAGCAGCTTGGTAACCGCGGGTGTAAATGAGCAGTTCTTC.

V and J are TRBV5-4 and TRBJ2-3; D gene unclear. Trimming took 5 bases from V and 4 from J, leaving 5 bases between them. Germline CDR1 and CDR2: SGHNT and YYREEE (reference sequence). This CDR3 contains 11 residues. As DNA, the CDR3 is TGTGCCAGCAGTACGGCAGATACGCAGTATTTT. It encodes CASSTADTQYF.

This chain joins TRBV5-1 and TRBJ2-7; no clear D gene. This CDR3 contains 14 residues. Deletions cut 3 bases from V and 3 bases from J, with 13 bases between. CDR1 is SGHRS and CDR2 is YFSETQ in the germline V gene. The chain's CDR3 is CASSSPDIHYEQYF. The DNA for the CDR3 is TGCGCCAGCAGCTCCCCAGACATCCACTACGAGCAGTACTTC.

A single count supports this clone. J is TRBJ1-2 and V is TRBV6-2 or TRBV6-3; D gene ambiguous. This CDR3 is 14 amino acids long. V was clipped by 4 bases and J by 6 bases, with 15 bases between them. CDR1 and CDR2 (germline): MNHEY, SVGEGT. The CDR3 nucleotides are TGTGCCAGCAGTTCTTGGACCCCATCGAATGGCTACACCTTC. It specifies CASSSWTPSNGYTF.

This chain joins TRBV5-6 and TRBJ2-3, with D tentatively TRBD1 (6 bases). Trimming pared 3 bases from V and 3 bases from J, leaving 8 bases between. Germline CDR1 is SGHDT and CDR2 is YYEEEE. This CDR3 region has 13 residues. For the CDR3, the DNA is TGTGCCAGCAGCTCGGACAGAACAGATACGCAGTATTTT. This gives the protein CASSSDRTDTQYF.

The V and J genes are TRBV6-6 and TRBJ2-2, with 9 bases matching TRBD1. CDR1 and CDR2 from the germline V gene are MNHNY and SVGAGI (reference sequence). V gave up 6 bases and J gave up 5 bases; unmatched junction bases: 7. There are 15 residues in the CDR3. In DNA, the CDR3 is TGTGCCAGCAGCCACAGACAGGGGGGAACCGGGGAGCTGTTTTTT. It specifies CASSHRQGGTGELFF.

The V and J genes are TRBV30 and TRBJ1-1; 7 bases agree with TRBD1. The CDR3 loop spans 12 amino acids. V shed 5 bases, J shed 1 base, and the junction held 1 base outside the gene matches. The germline gives CDR1 GTSNPN, CDR2 SVGIG (reference sequence). The CDR3 nucleotides are TGTGCCTGGGACAGGGAGAACACTGAAGCTTTCTTT. It yields the protein CAWDRENTEAFF.

The CDR3 protein is CASSPVYTGSPLHF. CDR3 coding DNA: TGTGCCAGCAGTCCGGTATACACAGGTTCACCCCTCCACTTT. The chain combines TRBV28 with TRBJ1-6; perhaps TRBD1 as D (5 bases). This CDR3 is built from 14 residues. Trimming removed 5 bases from V and 9 bases from J, with 14 bases in between. Germline V gives CDR1 MDHEN, CDR2 SYDVKM.

The chain employs TRBV7-3 and TRBJ1-1, with D maybe TRBD1 (5 bases). From germline, CDR1 is SGHTA and CDR2 FQGTGA. The CDR3 spans 15 residues. V was pared by 2 bases and J by 8 bases, with 18 bases between. As DNA, the CDR3 is TGTGCCAGCAGCTTAGGTTTAGGGGCTGGGGCCGAAGCTTTCTTT. Protein sequence: CASSLGLGAGAEAFF.

The rearrangement uses TRBV5-4 and TRBJ2-7; 11 nucleotides align to TRBD2. The CDR3 is 15 amino acids. The J segment lost 3 bases and the V segment lost 4 bases, leaving 6 bases of the junction unmatched. Germline CDR1 is SGHNT and CDR2 is YYREEE (reference sequence). CDR3 residues: CASSHTSGGIYEQYF. In nucleotides, the CDR3 is TGTGCCAGCAGCCATACTAGCGGGGGAATCTACGAGCAGTACTTC. Variable domain in full (rest from reference TRBV5-4 and TRBJ2-7): ETGVTQSPTHLIKTRGQQVTLRCSSQSGHNTVSWYQQALGQGPQFIFQYYREEENGRGNFPPRFSGLQFPNYSSELNVNALELDDSALYLCASSHTSGGIYEQYFGPGTRLTVT.

This clone was detected only a few times. The gene calls are TRBV19 and TRBJ1-2, with 8 nucleotides matching TRBD1. After removal of 2 bases from V and 4 bases from J, the junction contained 12 bases not matched to a gene. Germline V CDR1 and CDR2: LNHDA, SQIVND (reference sequence). The length of the CDR3 is 17 residues. The chain's CDR3 is CASSITLRQGTSYGYTF. For the CDR3, the DNA is TGTGCCAGTAGTATAACCCTAAGACAGGGGACGTCCTATGGCTACACCTTC.

V gene TRBV7-9 combines with J gene TRBJ2-2, with no clear D. The CDR3 has 15 residues. Trimming took 5 bases from V and 0 from J, leaving 10 bases between them. Germline V gene sequence: CDR1 SEHNR, CDR2 FQNEAQ (reference sequence). The chain's CDR3 is CASSITFANTGELFF. CDR3 coding DNA: TGTGCCAGCAGCATAACATTCGCGAACACCGGGGAGCTGTTTTTT.

The chain joins TRBV6-5 to TRBJ2-5; weak D call: TRBD2 (6 bases). Germline CDR1 reads MNHEY; CDR2 reads SVGAGI. CDR3 length equals 15 residues. Trimming took 6 bases from V and 5 from J, leaving 19 bases between them. Here the CDR3 reads CASSPTGGSEETQYF. CDR3 nucleotides: TGTGCCAGCAGCCCGACTGGGGGGTCCGAGGAGACCCAGTACTTC.

The chain recombines TRBV7-9 with TRBJ2-1; 9 bases match TRBD2. CDR3 length: 15 residues. Germline CDR1 is SEHNR and CDR2 is FQNEAQ (reference sequence). Losses at the gene ends were 3 bases for V and 5 bases for J; bases not matched to a gene: 5. CDR3 sequence: CASSFGASGDNEQFF. CDR3 coding DNA: TGTGCCAGCAGCTTCGGGGCTAGCGGGGACAATGAGCAGTTCTTC.

The chain has TRBV5-1 and TRBJ1-1, with 8 nucleotides matching TRBD1. J was trimmed by 0 bases and V by 5 bases; bases with no gene match: 12. CDR3 size: 17 residues. Germline V gene sequence: CDR1 SGHRS, CDR2 YFSETQ. DNA of the CDR3: TGCGCCAGCAGGTCCTCCGGGACAGGCCGTATGAACACTGAAGCTTTCTTT. Residues: CASRSSGTGRMNTEAFF.

The chain has TRBV5-1 and TRBJ1-4, with D possibly matching TRBD1 (6 bases). Looked up from germline, CDR1 is SGHRS and CDR2 is YFSETQ. V gave up 4 bases and J gave up 7 bases, with 14 bases separating them. The CDR3 runs 14 residues. CDR3 bases: TGCGCCAGCAGCCAAACAGGGTTTGGTGAAAAACTGTTTTTT. This codes for CASSQTGFGEKLFF.

The chain has TRBV11-1 and TRBJ2-3; D not resolved. Looked up from germline, CDR1 is SGHAT and CDR2 is FQDESV (reference sequence). The CDR3 length is 14 residues. V lost 5 bases and J 3 bases, leaving 12 bases between the germline ends. For the CDR3, the DNA is TGTGCCAGCAGCCCCCCATACCAAACAGATACGCAGTATTTT. It is translated as CASSPPYQTDTQYF.